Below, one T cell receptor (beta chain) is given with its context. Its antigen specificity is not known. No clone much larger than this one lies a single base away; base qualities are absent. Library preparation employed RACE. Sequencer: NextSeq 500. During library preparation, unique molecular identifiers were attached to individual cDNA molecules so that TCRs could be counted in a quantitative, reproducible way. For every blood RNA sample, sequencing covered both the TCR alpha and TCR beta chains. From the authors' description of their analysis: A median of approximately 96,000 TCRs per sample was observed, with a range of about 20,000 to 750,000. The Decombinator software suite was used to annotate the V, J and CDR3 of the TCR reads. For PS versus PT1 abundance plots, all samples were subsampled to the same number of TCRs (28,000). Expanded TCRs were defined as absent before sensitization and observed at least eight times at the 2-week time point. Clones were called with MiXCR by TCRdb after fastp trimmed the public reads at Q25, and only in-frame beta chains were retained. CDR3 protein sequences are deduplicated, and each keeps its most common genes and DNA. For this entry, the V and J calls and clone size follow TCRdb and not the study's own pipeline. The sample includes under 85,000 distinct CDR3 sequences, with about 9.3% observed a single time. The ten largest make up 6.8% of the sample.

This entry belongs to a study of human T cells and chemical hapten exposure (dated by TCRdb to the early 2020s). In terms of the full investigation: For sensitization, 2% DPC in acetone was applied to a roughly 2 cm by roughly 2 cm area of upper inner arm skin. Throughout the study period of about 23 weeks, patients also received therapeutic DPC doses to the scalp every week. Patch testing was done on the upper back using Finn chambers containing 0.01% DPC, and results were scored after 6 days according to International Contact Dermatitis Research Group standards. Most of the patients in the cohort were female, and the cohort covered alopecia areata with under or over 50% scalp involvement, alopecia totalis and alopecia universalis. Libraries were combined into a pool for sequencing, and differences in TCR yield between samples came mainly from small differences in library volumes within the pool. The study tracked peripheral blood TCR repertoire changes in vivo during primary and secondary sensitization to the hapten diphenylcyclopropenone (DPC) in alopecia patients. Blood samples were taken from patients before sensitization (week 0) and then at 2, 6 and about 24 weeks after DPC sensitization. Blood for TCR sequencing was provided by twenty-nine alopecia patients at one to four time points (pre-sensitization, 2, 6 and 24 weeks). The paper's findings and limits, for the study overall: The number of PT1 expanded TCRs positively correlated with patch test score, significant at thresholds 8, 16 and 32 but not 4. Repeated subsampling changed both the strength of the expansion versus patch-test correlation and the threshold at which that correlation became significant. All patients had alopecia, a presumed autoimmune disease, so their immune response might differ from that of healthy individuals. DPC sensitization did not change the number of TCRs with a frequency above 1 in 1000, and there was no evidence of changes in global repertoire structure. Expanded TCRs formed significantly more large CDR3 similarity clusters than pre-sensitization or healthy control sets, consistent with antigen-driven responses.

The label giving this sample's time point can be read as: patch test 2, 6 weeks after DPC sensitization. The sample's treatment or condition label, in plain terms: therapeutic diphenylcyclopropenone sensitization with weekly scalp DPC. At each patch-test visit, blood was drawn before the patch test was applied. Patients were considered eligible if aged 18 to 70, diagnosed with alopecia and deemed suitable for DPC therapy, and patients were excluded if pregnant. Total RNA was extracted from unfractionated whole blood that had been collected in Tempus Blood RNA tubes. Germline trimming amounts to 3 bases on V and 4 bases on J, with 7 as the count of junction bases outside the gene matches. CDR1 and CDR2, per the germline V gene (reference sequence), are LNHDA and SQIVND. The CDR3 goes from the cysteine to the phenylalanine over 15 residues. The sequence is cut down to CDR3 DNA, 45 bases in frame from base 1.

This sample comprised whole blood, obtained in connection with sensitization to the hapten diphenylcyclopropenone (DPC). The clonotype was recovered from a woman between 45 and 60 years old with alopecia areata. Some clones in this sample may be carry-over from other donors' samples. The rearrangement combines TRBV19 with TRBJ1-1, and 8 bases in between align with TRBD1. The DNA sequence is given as TGTGCCAGTAGTATCGGCAGGACAGGGTTCACTGAAGCTTTCTTT. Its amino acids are CASSIGRTGFTEAFF.